Following are 28 T cell receptor beta chains from one sample sequenced in a study of blood T cell repertoires in COVID-19. The protocol was immunoSEQ multiplex PCR, while the TCRdb copy is restricted to in-frame clones and leaves out a portion. The data hold 80,000 to 100,000 clones, with around 93% observed a single time. The specimen sequenced was peripheral blood. These receptor sequences come from a human donor with active COVID-19. The donor label of this sample is uncertain.

This clone was detected only once. The genes are TRBV9 and TRBJ2-2; D possibly corresponds to TRBD1 (5 bases). Trimming removed 3 bases at V and 8 bases at J, with 11 bases between. This CDR3 region has 13 residues. Germline V lookup: CDR1 SGDLS, CDR2 YYNGEE. CDR3 in DNA: TGTGCCAGCAGCGAGGTGACAGATGGGGAGCTGTTTTTT. Amino acid sequence: CASSEVTDGELFF.

The rearrangement uses TRBV28 and TRBJ1-6; 7 bases agree with TRBD1. After removal of 9 bases from V and 4 bases from J, the junction contained 6 bases not matched to a gene. CDR3 length equals 14 residues. Germline V gives CDR1 MDHEN, CDR2 SYDVKM. CDR3 loop: CASGTAFYNSPLHF. For the CDR3, the DNA is TGTGCCAGTGGGACAGCTTTTTATAATTCACCCCTCCACTTT.

A remark on this clone: In the same sample, other DNA sequences code for this CDR3. The chain combines TRBV5-1 with TRBJ1-2, with D possibly being TRBD1 (6 bases). V dropped 2 bases and J dropped 6 bases, with 14 bases sitting between them. The CDR3 sequence is 14 residues long. Looked up from germline, CDR1 is SGHRS and CDR2 is YFSETQ. CDR3 protein: CASSLLQGEDGYTF. CDR3 bases: TGCGCCAGCAGCTTACTACAGGGAGAGGATGGCTACACCTTC.

The table lists this clone with a few counts. The chain has TRBV19 and TRBJ1-6; the D gene is possibly TRBD1 (6 bases). V lost 2 bases and J lost 8, with 13 bases in between. The length of the CDR3 is 15 residues. The germline V gene encodes CDR1 LNHDA and CDR2 SQIVND (reference sequence). This CDR3 is CASSIPGVGDSPLHF. The CDR3, as DNA: TGTGCCAGTAGTATACCAGGGGTTGGGGATTCACCCCTCCACTTT.

V and J are TRBV4-1 and TRBJ2-5, with TRBD2 matching 7 bases. Trimming at V came to 0 bases and at J to 0 bases, leaving 7 bases not matched to a gene. CDR1 is MGHRA, CDR2 YSYEKL, per germline. This CDR3 has 17 residues. CDR3 nucleotide sequence: TGCGCCAGCAGCCAAGATTGGGGGGGGAGGTACCAAGAGACCCAGTACTTC. This encodes CASSQDWGGRYQETQYF.

The chain joins TRBV4-1 to TRBJ2-1; TRBD1 is a possible D gene (6 bases). Germline CDR1 is MGHRA and CDR2 is YSYEKL. The CDR3 spans 17 residues. V lost 4 bases, J lost 3 bases, and 19 bases lay in between. The CDR3 DNA follows: TGCGCCAGCAGCCCCAAAGCAGGGGTGGGCAGCTACAATGAGCAGTTCTTC. Protein: CASSPKAGVGSYNEQFF.

This clone was seen more than once but under ten times. This chain joins TRBV6-2 or TRBV6-3 and TRBJ2-7, with D possibly being TRBD1 (6 bases). The germline V gene has CDR1 MNHEY and CDR2 SVGEGT. V was trimmed by 2 bases and J by 3 bases, leaving 14 bases between them. The CDR3 length is 15 residues. The CDR3: CASSYRTTGLYEQYF. In nucleotides, the CDR3 is TGTGCCAGCAGTTACCGCACGACAGGTCTCTACGAGCAGTACTTC.

This CDR3 reads CARRNRAKPEAFF. CDR3 bases: TGCGCCCGGAGGAATAGGGCGAAACCTGAAGCTTTCTTT. The chain carries TRBV5-1 and TRBJ1-1; D ambiguous. Germline V gene sequence: CDR1 SGHRS, CDR2 YFSETQ. The CDR3 loop spans 13 amino acids. With 10 bases removed from V and 6 bases from J, the gap between germline ends came to 19 bases.

V and J are TRBV9 and TRBJ2-3, with 11 bases identical to TRBD2. Germline assignment: CDR1 SGDLS and CDR2 YYNGEE. Trimming removed 4 bases from V and 4 bases from J; junction bases left unmatched: 8. This CDR3 spans 16 amino acids. The CDR3 nucleotides are TGTGCCAGCAGCCAAGCTAGCGGGGGGATGGCAGATACGCAGTATTTT. This gives the protein CASSQASGGMADTQYF.

The V gene is TRBV15, the J gene TRBJ1-5; a possible D gene is TRBD1 (6 bases). The CDR3 totals 16 residues. Trimming pared 0 bases from V and 7 bases from J, leaving 16 bases between. CDR1 and CDR2 from the germline V gene are LNHNV and YYDKDF (reference sequence). CDR3 loop: CATSRDLIQGEQPQHF. For the CDR3, the DNA is TGTGCCACCAGCAGAGATTTAATACAGGGCGAACAGCCCCAGCATTTT. Supplemented by reference TRBV15 and TRBJ1-5, the full variable domain reads DAMVIQNPRYQVTQFGKPVTLSCSQTLNHNVMYWYQQKSSQAPKLLFHYYDKDFNNEADTPDNFQSRRPNTSFCFLDIRSPGLGDTAMYLCATSRDLIQGEQPQHFGDGTRLSIL.

The chain links TRBV11-2 to TRBJ2-1; 9 bases agree with TRBD1. The germline V gene encodes CDR1 SGHAT and CDR2 FQNNGV. The CDR3 covers 17 residues. The ends lost 4 bases at V and 6 bases at J; junction bases unmatched: 13. Written as DNA, the CDR3 is TGTGCCAGCAGCTCCCCCCGACAGGGGGAGCCTGGCAATGAGCAGTTCTTC. Its protein is CASSSPRQGEPGNEQFF. Complete variable domain (other parts from reference TRBV11-2 and TRBJ2-1): EAGVAQSPRYKIIEKRQSVAFWCNPISGHATLYWYQQILGQGPKLLIQFQNNGVVDDSQLPKDRFSAERLKGVDSTLKIQPAKLEDSAVYLCASSSPRQGEPGNEQFFGPGTRLTVL.

In DNA, the CDR3 is TGTGCCATCAGTGCGGGCGGGCCACGCACAGATACGCAGTATTTT. Translating gives CAISAGGPRTDTQYF. This rearrangement joins TRBV10-3 to TRBJ2-3; a weak D match, TRBD2 (5 bases). Per the germline V gene, CDR1 is ENHRY and CDR2 is SYGVKD. Deletions cut 4 bases from V and 1 base from J, with 12 bases between. This CDR3 contains 15 residues.

V is TRBV6-1 and J is TRBJ1-4; D gene ambiguous. V lost 1 base to trimming and J lost 0 bases, with 9 bases between them. In germline, CDR1 is MNHNS, CDR2 SASEGT. The CDR3 runs to 16 residues. This chain's CDR3 is CASSEVRSATNEKLFF. CDR3 DNA sequence: TGTGCCAGCAGTGAAGTAAGGAGTGCAACTAATGAAAAACTGTTTTTT.

This clone was found once. J is TRBJ2-5 and V is TRBV28, with a weak D call TRBD1 (6 bases). The CDR3 is made up of 15 amino acids. Germline V gene data show CDR1 as MDHEN and CDR2 as SYDVKM. V lost 5 bases and J 5 bases, leaving 18 bases between the germline ends. CDR3 in amino acids: CASSPPTGGVETQYF. DNA for the CDR3: TGTGCCAGCAGTCCCCCGACAGGAGGTGTGGAGACCCAGTACTTC.

The gene calls are TRBV15 and TRBJ2-1; 8 nucleotides line up with TRBD2. Germline V gene data show CDR1 as LNHNV and CDR2 as YYDKDF (reference sequence). V shed 1 base, J shed 5 bases, and the junction held 7 bases outside the gene matches. The CDR3 is 16 residues long. The CDR3 DNA reads as TGTGCCACCAGCAGAGGAGGGCGGCGGGGGGACAATGAGCAGTTCTTC. Encoded protein: CATSRGGRRGDNEQFF.

The chain uses TRBV7-2 and TRBJ1-2; TRBD1 aligns across 9 bases. Germline CDR1 and CDR2: SGHTA and FQGNSA. V dropped 6 bases and J dropped 0; count of bases not matched to a gene: 5. The CDR3 sequence is 15 residues long. CDR3 amino acids: CASRATGGSNYGYTF. The CDR3 DNA reads as TGTGCCAGCAGGGCCACAGGGGGCTCTAACTATGGCTACACCTTC.

This rearrangement joins TRBV5-5 to TRBJ2-7; D gene ambiguous. The CDR3 sequence is 13 residues long. The germline V gene encodes CDR1 SGHKS and CDR2 YYEKEE (reference sequence). V was pared by 4 bases and J by 4 bases, with 12 bases between. The CDR3 protein is CASSPPLVYEQYF. The CDR3 coding sequence is TGTGCCAGCAGCCCTCCCTTAGTGTACGAGCAGTACTTC.

J is TRBJ2-2 and V is TRBV7-8; D may be TRBD2 (5 bases). Germline V gene sequence: CDR1 SGHVS, CDR2 FQNEAQ. The ends were cut back, 5 bases at V and 13 bases at J, with 17 bases in the middle. The CDR3 runs 13 residues. The CDR3 sequence: CASSISFLEGLFF. In nucleotides, the CDR3 is TGTGCCAGCAGCATATCGTTCCTCGAGGGGCTGTTTTTT.

The genes are TRBV11-2 and TRBJ1-2, with a weak D call TRBD1 (6 bases). The ends were cut back, 3 bases at V and 0 bases at J, with 8 bases in the middle. This CDR3 comprises 14 residues. Germline V gene data show CDR1 as SGHAT and CDR2 as FQNNGV. The CDR3 here is CASSLGAANYGYTF. CDR3 sequence (DNA): TGTGCCAGCAGCTTGGGGGCCGCTAACTATGGCTACACCTTC.

V and J are TRBV4-1 and TRBJ2-2; maybe TRBD2 (6 bases). The CDR3 has 14 amino acids. CDR1 is MGHRA and CDR2 is YSYEKL in the germline V gene. V lost 1 base, J lost 6 bases, and 9 bases lay in between. Written as DNA, the CDR3 is TGCGCCAGCAGCCAAGGGGGGGTCGCCGGGGAGCTGTTTTTT. Translation: CASSQGGVAGELFF.

The chain uses TRBV25-1 and TRBJ1-1, with D perhaps matching TRBD1 (6 bases). Trimming pared 4 bases from V and 1 base from J, leaving 13 bases between. CDR1 is MGHDK and CDR2 is SYGVNS in the germline V gene. This CDR3 has 15 residues. The CDR3 nucleotides are TGTGCCAGCAGTGCAGACAGGTGGGGGAACACTGAAGCTTTCTTT. The encoded protein is CASSADRWGNTEAFF.

This chain joins TRBV28 and TRBJ2-7, with 10 positions matching TRBD1. The J segment lost 1 base and the V segment lost 4 bases, leaving 4 bases of the junction unmatched. The CDR3 is 15 amino acids. CDR1 is MDHEN, CDR2 SYDVKM, per germline. The CDR3 DNA reads TGTGCCAGCAGTTCCCGGGACAGGGGATCCTACGAGCAGTACTTC. It translates to CASSSRDRGSYEQYF.

This rearrangement joins TRBV20-1 to TRBJ2-1; D not resolved. Germline V CDR1 and CDR2: DFQATT, SNEGSKA (reference sequence). Deletions cut 3 bases from V and 5 bases from J, with 20 bases between. The CDR3 sequence is 16 residues long. CDR3 protein: CSASFSRPDRHNEQFF. Written as DNA, the CDR3 is TGCAGTGCTAGTTTCTCGCGGCCGGATCGTCACAATGAGCAGTTCTTC.

V usage is TRBV4-1 and J usage is TRBJ1-5; D gene ambiguous. The CDR3 runs 17 residues. V shed 4 bases and J shed 0 bases, with 16 bases lying between them. Germline V gene sequence: CDR1 MGHRA, CDR2 YSYEKL. The CDR3 sequence is CASSPVPLPYSNQPQHF. In DNA form, the CDR3 reads TGCGCCAGCAGCCCGGTTCCTCTCCCTTATAGCAATCAGCCCCAGCATTTT.

The chain carries TRBV5-5 and TRBJ1-1, with 8 nucleotides matching TRBD1. The ends lost 1 base at V and 8 bases at J; junction bases unmatched: 4. The CDR3 sequence is 13 residues long. From germline, CDR1 is SGHKS and CDR2 YYEKEE (reference sequence). In DNA form, the CDR3 reads TGTGCCAGCAGCTTGCTGCGGGACAGGGAAGCTTTCTTT. It is translated as CASSLLRDREAFF.

The genes are TRBV7-8 and TRBJ2-2, with D hard to call. Trimming left V 1 base short and J 5 bases short, with 5 bases between. This CDR3 has 13 residues. Germline V CDR1 and CDR2: SGHVS, FQNEAQ. The CDR3 bases are TGTGCCAGCAGCTTAGATGTAACCGGGGAGCTGTTTTTT. Its translation is CASSLDVTGELFF.

The V gene is TRBV9, the J gene TRBJ1-1, with 7 bases fitting TRBD1. The CDR3 consists of 14 residues. CDR1 SGDLS and CDR2 YYNGEE come from the germline V gene. V gave up 2 bases and J gave up 4 bases; unmatched junction bases: 5. The CDR3 bases are TGTGCCAGCAGCGTCCTGACAGGGAGCACTGAAGCTTTCTTT. Encoded protein: CASSVLTGSTEAFF. Full variable domain (outside the CDR3, taken from reference TRBV9 and TRBJ1-1): DSGVTQTPKHLITATGQRVTLRCSPRSGDLSVYWYQQSLDQGLQFLIQYYNGEERAKGNILERFSAQQFPDLHSELNLSSLELGDSALYFCASSVLTGSTEAFFGQGTRLTVV.

This rearrangement joins TRBV15 to TRBJ1-4, with TRBD1 matching 10 bases. This CDR3 has 17 amino acids. V lost 3 bases to trimming and J lost 4 bases; unmatched junction nucleotides: 8. Germline loops: CDR1 LNHNV, CDR2 YYDKDF (reference sequence). The CDR3 DNA sequence: TGTGCCACCAGCAGCAGCAAGGGGGACAGGGGTAATGAAAAACTGTTTTTT. Translation gives CATSSSKGDRGNEKLFF.